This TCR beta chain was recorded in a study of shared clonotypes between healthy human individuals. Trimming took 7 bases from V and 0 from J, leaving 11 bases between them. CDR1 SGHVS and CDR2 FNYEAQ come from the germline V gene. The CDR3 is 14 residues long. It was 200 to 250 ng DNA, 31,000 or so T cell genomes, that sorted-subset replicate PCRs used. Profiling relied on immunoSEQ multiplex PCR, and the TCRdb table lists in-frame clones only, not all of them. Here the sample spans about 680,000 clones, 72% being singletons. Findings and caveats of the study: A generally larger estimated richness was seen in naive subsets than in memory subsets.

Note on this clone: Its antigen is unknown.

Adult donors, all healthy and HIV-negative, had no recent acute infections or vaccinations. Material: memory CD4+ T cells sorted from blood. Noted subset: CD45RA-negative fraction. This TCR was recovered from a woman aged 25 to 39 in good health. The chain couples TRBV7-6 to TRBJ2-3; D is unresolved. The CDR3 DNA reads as TGTGCCAGCAACATCAGCCCGAGCACAGATACGCAGTATTTT. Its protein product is CASNISPSTDTQYF.